The 25 T cell receptor beta chains reported below all come from one sample, sequenced in a study of cytomegalovirus exposure and HLA in healthy donors. PCR amplification relied on 60 Vbeta primers (plus 13 Jbeta primers). TCRdb's table, derived via immunoSEQ multiplex PCR, lists solely in-frame clones and lacks some. Of about 190,000 clones listed, about 80% were seen once; the top ten hold roughly 2.1%. Sequences were obtained from PBMCs. Source of these receptors: a woman aged 18-29 years in good health and CMV-seropositive.

The CDR3, as DNA: TGTGCCAGTAGTTTGGCTAGCGGGGGTTACAATGAGCAGTTCTTC. Protein sequence: CASSLASGGYNEQFF. V usage is TRBV19 and J usage is TRBJ2-1; 10 nucleotides agree with TRBD2. The V gene's germline CDR1 is LNHDA and CDR2 SQIVND (reference sequence). This CDR3 has 15 amino acids. The V segment lost 5 bases and the J segment 4 bases; nucleotides outside the gene matches: 5.

This clone was seen a handful of times. The genes are TRBV5-6 and TRBJ2-1; D may be TRBD2 (5 bases). The germline V and J ends were trimmed by 0 bases and 7 bases, with 8 bases remaining between them. CDR1 SGHDT and CDR2 YYEEEE come from the germline V gene. The CDR3 covers 13 residues. In DNA, the CDR3 is TGTGCCAGCAGCTTGGTCGGGAATAATGAGCAGTTCTTC. As protein: CASSLVGNNEQFF. The variable domain in full, with the rest retrieved from reference TRBV5-6 and TRBJ2-1, is DAGVTQSPTHLIKTRGQQVTLRCSPKSGHDTVSWYQQALGQGPQFIFQYYEEEERQRGNFPDRFSGHQFPNYSSELNVNALLLGDSALYLCASSLVGNNEQFFGPGTRLTVL.

The V and J genes are TRBV2 and TRBJ2-6, with 8 bases identical to TRBD1. Germline V gives CDR1 SNHLY, CDR2 FYNNEI. This CDR3 region has 15 residues. V gave up 6 bases and J gave up 3 bases; unmatched junction bases: 4. CDR3: CASSMTGVGANVLTF. As DNA, the CDR3 is TGTGCCAGCAGCATGACAGGGGTTGGGGCCAACGTCCTGACTTTC. Full variable domain (remainder filled in from reference TRBV2 and TRBJ2-6): EPEVTQTPSHQVTQMGQEVILRCVPISNHLYFYWYRQILGQKVEFLVSFYNNEISEKSEIFDDQFSVERPDGSNFTLKIRSTKLEDSAMYFCASSMTGVGANVLTFGAGSRLTVL.

V is TRBV10-2 and J is TRBJ1-4, with 8 bases lining up with TRBD1. CDR1 WSHSY and CDR2 SAAADI come from the germline V gene. This CDR3 has 14 residues. Trimming cost V 6 bases and J 5 bases; bases outside gene matches: 5. CDR3 in amino acids: CASRTGGSNEKLFF. In DNA form, the CDR3 reads TGCGCCAGCAGAACAGGGGGAAGCAATGAAAAACTGTTTTTT.

This chain uses TRBV19 with TRBJ1-2; D might be TRBD1 (6 bases). Trimming left V 5 bases short and J 6 bases short, with 19 bases between. The CDR3 extends over 15 amino acids. CDR1 LNHDA and CDR2 SQIVND come from the germline V gene (reference sequence). Written as DNA, the CDR3 is TGTGCCAGTAGTCCCGGCCAGTTAGGGGGAAATGGCTACACCTTC. Residues: CASSPGQLGGNGYTF.

This chain links TRBV19 with TRBJ2-3; the D gene is possibly TRBD1 (6 bases). Germline V CDR1 and CDR2: LNHDA, SQIVND (reference sequence). The CDR3 is 16 amino acids. V was trimmed by 6 bases and J by 7 bases, leaving 23 bases between them. CDR3 nucleotide sequence: TGTGCCAGTAGAGCAGAGGGCAGGGGAGATGGATATACGCAGTATTTT. Translated, it gives CASRAEGRGDGYTQYF.

This rearrangement joins TRBV9 to TRBJ2-1, with TRBD2 identical over 11 bases. Germline assignment: CDR1 SGDLS and CDR2 YYNGEE. V dropped 3 bases and J dropped 4; count of bases not matched to a gene: 9. The CDR3 has 17 amino acids. The CDR3 nucleotides are TGTGCCAGCAGCGCTACGCGACTAGCGGGGAGATACAATGAGCAGTTCTTC. Encoded protein: CASSATRLAGRYNEQFF.

This chain links TRBV9 with TRBJ1-1; D unresolved. The CDR3 runs 14 residues. V shed 4 bases and J shed 1 base, with 11 bases lying between them. The germline CDR1 and CDR2 sequences are SGDLS and YYNGEE. For the CDR3, the DNA is TGTGCCAGCAGCCCCCCCCGGGAGAACACTGAAGCTTTCTTT. This encodes CASSPPRENTEAFF.

On this clone: Germline is not matched at one junction end, which may reflect a read error. This rearrangement joins TRBV7-7 to TRBJ2-5, with a weak D call TRBD2 (6 bases). The CDR3 is 14 residues long. The germline gives CDR1 SSHAT, CDR2 FNYEAQ (reference sequence). The CDR3 DNA reads as TGTGCTAGCAGCCGTGCCGGGGGAACAGAGACCCAGTACTTC. The encoded protein is CASSRAGGTETQYF.

The rearrangement joins TRBV7-2 to TRBJ1-2, with 8 bases matching TRBD1. After removal of 1 base from V and 8 bases from J, the junction contained 12 bases not matched to a gene. The germline V gene has CDR1 SGHTA and CDR2 FQGNSA. The CDR3 is made up of 16 amino acids. CDR3 protein: CASSLDNWQGARGYTF. In DNA form, the CDR3 reads TGTGCCAGCAGCTTAGATAACTGGCAGGGGGCGCGGGGCTACACCTTC.

Only one count was recorded for this clone. The rearrangement uses TRBV9 and TRBJ1-1; D gene unclear. CDR3 length: 13 amino acids. From germline, CDR1 is SGDLS and CDR2 YYNGEE. Between the trimmed V and J ends, which lost 0 bases and 7 bases, there was a span of 10 bases. CDR3 nucleotides: TGTGCCAGCAGCGTAGAGGCAGGCTATGAAGCTTTCTTT. Amino acids: CASSVEAGYEAFF.

This clone was found a few times. CDR3: CASSYPGGSAYGYTF. CDR3 DNA sequence: TGTGCCAGCAGCTATCCTGGGGGCTCCGCTTATGGCTACACCTTC. The chain has TRBV28 and TRBJ1-2; D perhaps matches TRBD1 (6 bases). V lost 6 bases to trimming and J lost 5 bases, with 19 bases between them. Germline assignment: CDR1 MDHEN and CDR2 SYDVKM. The CDR3 covers 15 residues.

This clone has just a few counts. J is TRBJ2-5 and V is TRBV6-1; 8 nucleotides match TRBD1. This CDR3 is 16 amino acids long. With V trimmed by 1 base and J by 5 bases, 9 bases remained unmatched. Germline CDR1 MNHNS, CDR2 SASEGT. CDR3 coding DNA: TGTGCCAGCAGTGAAGGGACTGGACAGGGCGGGGAGACCCAGTACTTC. It translates to CASSEGTGQGGETQYF.

This clone was seen a few times. As DNA, the CDR3 is TGTGCCAGCATTTCGGGCGGGGAGCTGTTTTTT. Translation gives CASISGGELFF. This chain joins TRBV6-5 and TRBJ2-2; D not certain. This CDR3 contains 11 residues. The V end lost 7 bases, the J end lost 7 bases, and 7 bases lay between the germline ends. Per the germline V gene, CDR1 is MNHEY and CDR2 is SVGAGI.

The chain is built from TRBV30 and TRBJ1-5, with 11 nucleotides matching TRBD1. The CDR3 sequence is 14 residues long. V shed 3 bases, J shed 7 bases, and the junction held 5 bases outside the gene matches. Germline CDR1 GTSNPN, CDR2 SVGIG (reference sequence). CDR3: CAWSRDRGYQPQHF. As DNA, the CDR3 is TGTGCCTGGAGCCGGGACAGGGGGTACCAGCCCCAGCATTTT.

The chain uses TRBV6-1 and TRBJ2-5; D possibly corresponds to TRBD2 (5 bases). CDR3 length equals 13 residues. Germline-derived CDR1 and CDR2 are MNHNS and SASEGT. Trimming took off 10 bases at V and 5 bases at J, with 17 bases between the two ends. CDR3 sequence reads: CATLMAGPETQYF. The CDR3 DNA follows: TGTGCCACCCTGATGGCGGGCCCGGAGACCCAGTACTTC.

The V call is TRBV9, the J call TRBJ1-4, with TRBD1 as a possible D gene (6 bases). The CDR3 runs 16 residues. Germline lookup yields CDR1 SGDLS and CDR2 YYNGEE. Trimming cost V 0 bases and J 4 bases, with 13 bases left between them. The CDR3 spells CASSVGLGGFNEKLFF. CDR3 in DNA: TGTGCCAGCAGCGTAGGTCTTGGGGGCTTTAATGAAAAACTGTTTTTT.

Concerning this clone itself: Other DNA sequences within the sample encode an identical CDR3. The rearrangement links TRBV6-5 to TRBJ1-6; TRBD1 agrees at 7 bases. The CDR3 runs to 16 residues. With 4 bases clipped from V and 3 bases from J, the junction kept 6 bases outside the gene matches. The germline CDR1 and CDR2 sequences are MNHEY and SVGAGI. The CDR3 loop is CASSLNRGLYNSPLHF. The CDR3 DNA is TGTGCCAGCAGTTTAAACAGGGGACTCTATAATTCACCCCTCCACTTT.

The chain links TRBV11-2 to TRBJ1-2; 8 nucleotides line up with TRBD1. With 5 bases clipped from V and 1 base from J, the junction kept 6 bases outside the gene matches. CDR3 length: 15 amino acids. In germline, CDR1 is SGHAT, CDR2 FQNNGV. CDR3: CASSGRTGLNYGYTF. The CDR3 DNA reads as TGTGCCAGCAGCGGAAGGACAGGGCTTAACTATGGCTACACCTTC.

This clone was picked up a small number of times. V and J are TRBV28 and TRBJ2-1; 7 positions match TRBD2. V lost 6 bases and J lost 9; bases outside the gene matches: 5. This CDR3 has 12 amino acids. Germline-derived CDR1 and CDR2 are MDHEN and SYDVKM. Here the CDR3 reads CASRTGGGEQFF. DNA for the CDR3: TGTGCCAGCAGGACGGGGGGTGGTGAGCAGTTCTTC. Variable domain in full (rest from reference TRBV28 and TRBJ2-1): DVKVTQSSRYLVKRTGEKVFLECVQDMDHENMFWYRQDPGLGLRLIYFSYDVKMKEKGDIPEGYSVSREKKERFSLILESASTNQTSMYLCASRTGGGEQFFGPGTRLTVL.

This clone was seen a single time. The V and J genes are TRBV10-1 and TRBJ2-7; 14 bases map to TRBD2. The V and J ends lost 6 bases and 0 bases, in that order; junction bases with no gene match: 7. Looked up from germline, CDR1 is WNHNN and CDR2 is SYGVQD (reference sequence). The CDR3 is made up of 17 amino acids. CDR3 in DNA: TGCGCCAGCAGCCCGGGACTAGCGGGGGCTAGCTCCTACGAGCAGTACGTC. Protein: CASSPGLAGASSYEQYV.

V is TRBV5-1 and J is TRBJ1-1; D gene uncertain. The V gene's germline CDR1 is SGHRS and CDR2 YFSETQ. This CDR3 contains 12 residues. V lost 0 bases and J lost 10, with 10 bases in between. The CDR3 loop is CASSLEAGGAFF. CDR3 DNA sequence: TGCGCCAGCAGCTTGGAAGCAGGAGGAGCTTTCTTT.

Here the CDR3 reads CASSFSWGNTDTQYF. CDR3 DNA: TGTGCCAGCAGTTTTAGCTGGGGCAACACAGATACGCAGTATTTT. The gene calls are TRBV6-4 and TRBJ2-3; D might be TRBD1 (5 bases). Per germline, CDR1 MRHNA and CDR2 SNTAGT. Trimming left V 5 bases short and J 2 bases short, with 14 bases between. The length of the CDR3 is 15 residues.

CDR3 loop: CASSEGGASYNEQFF. CDR3 sequence (DNA): TGTGCCAGCAGTGAAGGCGGGGCCTCCTACAATGAGCAGTTCTTC. J is TRBJ2-1 and V is TRBV6-1, with D maybe TRBD2 (6 bases). Germline CDR1 is MNHNS and CDR2 is SASEGT. The V end lost 1 base, the J end lost 0 bases, and 7 bases lay between the germline ends. This CDR3 contains 15 residues.

This clone turned up a few times. The CDR3 sequence is CASRLQGSDGYTF. In DNA form, the CDR3 reads TGTGCCAGCAGATTACAGGGATCGGATGGCTACACCTTC. The V and J genes are TRBV28 and TRBJ1-2, with D maybe TRBD1 (6 bases). This CDR3 comprises 13 residues. The germline V and J ends were trimmed by 6 bases and 6 bases, with 14 bases remaining between them. Germline V gene lookup returns CDR1 MDHEN and CDR2 SYDVKM.